Listed here are 9 T cell receptor beta chains from one sample, sequenced in a study of blood T cell repertoires in COVID-19. TCRdb's copy holds only in-frame clones and misses some; the assay was immunoSEQ multiplex PCR. This table holds over 250,000 clones, roughly nine tenths found once. Source material: peripheral blood. The source is a man in his fifties or sixties who had recovered from COVID-19.

The rearrangement uses TRBV7-8 and TRBJ1-1, with TRBD1 matching 11 bases. The germline V gene encodes CDR1 SGHVS and CDR2 FQNEAQ. This CDR3 region has 15 residues. V lost 4 bases and J lost 8; bases outside the gene matches: 9. CDR3 region: CASSYTGTGGMEAFF. CDR3 DNA sequence: TGTGCCAGCAGCTATACCGGGACAGGGGGGATGGAAGCTTTCTTT.

The rearrangement uses TRBV5-1 and TRBJ1-2; D ambiguous. Between the trimmed V and J ends, which lost 0 bases and 4 bases, there was a span of 10 bases. The germline gives CDR1 SGHRS, CDR2 YFSETQ. The CDR3 totals 14 residues. The CDR3, as DNA: TGCGCCAGCAGCTTGGGCAGGCTATTCTATGGCTACACCTTC. The encoded protein is CASSLGRLFYGYTF.

V usage is TRBV6-4 and J usage is TRBJ2-1; 12 nucleotides line up with TRBD2. CDR3 size: 15 residues. Germline V lookup: CDR1 MRHNA, CDR2 SNTAGT. J was trimmed by 7 bases and V by 3 bases; bases with no gene match: 4. The CDR3 DNA is TGTGCCAGCAGTGAAACTAGCGGGGGGTGGAATGAGCAGTTCTTC. Its protein is CASSETSGGWNEQFF.

The chain links TRBV10-3 to TRBJ2-7, with TRBD1 identical over 10 bases. Germline V gives CDR1 ENHRY, CDR2 SYGVKD. Germline trimming cut 6 bases from V and 5 bases from J; bases unmatched to any gene: 4. The CDR3 is 13 residues long. The CDR3 is CAIRGQGRDEQYF. CDR3 DNA: TGTGCCATCAGGGGACAGGGGAGGGACGAGCAGTACTTC.

The chain's CDR3 is CASSQDRGASYEQYF. The CDR3 nucleotides are TGTGCCAGCAGCCAAGACCGGGGGGCTTCCTACGAGCAGTACTTC. The rearrangement joins TRBV4-2 to TRBJ2-7; TRBD2 might be the D (7 bases). CDR3 size: 15 residues. Germline-derived CDR1 and CDR2 are LGHNA and YNFKEQ. V was trimmed by 0 bases and J by 1 base, leaving 10 bases between them.

The gene calls are TRBV7-2 and TRBJ2-5; possibly TRBD2 for D (6 bases). Per germline, CDR1 SGHTA and CDR2 FQGNSA. Trimming pared 2 bases from V and 4 bases from J, leaving 11 bases between. The CDR3 runs to 14 residues. The CDR3, as DNA: TGTGCCAGCAGCTTACCGACTAGTCCAGAGACCCAGTACTTC. Its protein is CASSLPTSPETQYF.

This clone has a handful of counts. The chain employs TRBV7-2 and TRBJ2-5; 7 nucleotides align to TRBD1. Losses at the gene ends were 1 base for V and 5 bases for J; bases not matched to a gene: 7. Germline V gene sequence: CDR1 SGHTA, CDR2 FQGNSA. The CDR3 covers 15 residues. The CDR3 loop is CASSLEGAGGETQYF. CDR3 coding DNA: TGTGCCAGCAGCTTAGAAGGCGCAGGGGGTGAGACCCAGTACTTC.

This chain uses TRBV6-5 with TRBJ1-2; 7 nucleotides align to TRBD1. Looked up from germline, CDR1 is MNHEY and CDR2 is SVGAGI. The V segment lost 7 bases and the J segment 3 bases; nucleotides outside the gene matches: 5. This CDR3 comprises 13 residues. The CDR3 sequence is CASKGAPYYGYTF. The CDR3 nucleotides read TGTGCCAGCAAGGGGGCACCATACTATGGCTACACCTTC.

The chain recombines TRBV24-1 with TRBJ2-1; 12 bases fit TRBD2. CDR3 length: 16 residues. The germline V gene encodes CDR1 KGHDR and CDR2 SFDVKD. Trimming took 4 bases from V and 5 from J; bases not matched to a gene: 5. The CDR3 DNA reads TGTGCCACCAGTGAACCGACTAGCGGGGGCAACAATGAGCAGTTCTTC. Protein product: CATSEPTSGGNNEQFF.